This T cell receptor (beta chain) was sequenced for a study of blood T cell repertoires in COVID-19. For the study at large: PBMCs, B-cell-depleted T cells, or T cells provided the cDNA or gDNA that made up the material.

V dropped 6 bases and J dropped 3; count of bases not matched to a gene: 0. CDR1 and CDR2 (germline): LGHDT, YNNKEL (reference sequence). The CDR3 covers 12 residues. This clone has a handful of counts. Individuals aged roughly 18 to 95 years were recruited from 24 US areas. TCRdb's copy holds only in-frame clones and misses some; the assay was immunoSEQ multiplex PCR. Of some 310,000 clones in the sample, 85% to 90% are singletons; the top ten hold roughly a tenth. This clonotype was obtained from a woman aged 25 to 45 who had recovered from COVID-19. V is TRBV3-1 (or the pseudogene TRBV3-2) and J is TRBJ1-1; 8 bases line up with TRBD1. The sequenced sample consisted of PBMCs or T cells enriched from blood (not recorded which). CDR3 sequence (DNA): TGTGCCAGCAGACAGGGGGACACTGAAGCTTTCTTT. Translating gives CASRQGDTEAFF.